The rows below give T cell receptor beta chains drawn from one sample of a study of T cells in Graves' hyperthyroidism and ophthalmopathy. TCRdb independently ran MiXCR on the multiplex PCR reads; one entry per CDR3 protein. In the table there are almost 350,000 distinct CDR3 sequences, 15% to 20% of which are singletons. The specimen was blood. The source of these receptors is a woman aged 40 to 55 with Graves' ophthalmopathy. CDR3s include the opening cysteine and the closing phenylalanine or tryptophan. Each record gives: V gene, J gene, clone size, D gene, CDR3 length, CDR3 protein, CDR3 DNA. A D gene is named only where the DNA matches it firmly. Size is omitted from some rows. Given values are once, few, many or a class for expanded clones.

TRBV6-1	TRBJ2-4	many	TRBD1	12	CASSLTGDIQYF	TGTGCCAGCAGTCTTACAGGGGACATTCAGTACTTC
TRBV12-3/TRBV12-4	TRBJ2-5	few	TRBD2	14	CASSLTPGGETQYF	TGTGCCAGCAGTTTAACCCCCGGGGGGGAGACCCAGTACTTC
TRBV29-1	TRBJ1-1	many	NA	13	CSVTGTADIEAFF	TGCAGCGTTACCGGGACGGCCGACATTGAAGCTTTCTTT
TRBV28	TRBJ2-5	many	NA	14	CASSLPSGRETQYF	NA
TRBV29-1	TRBJ2-7	many	TRBD2	17	CSVEDGVAGGISYEQYF	TGCAGCGTTGAAGATGGGGTAGCGGGAGGGATTTCCTACGAGCAGTACTTC
TRBV28	TRBJ1-1	few	TRBD1	16	CASRSIHQGASTEAFF	TGTGCCAGCAGGTCCATTCATCAGGGGGCGAGCACTGAAGCTTTCTTT
TRBV12-3/TRBV12-4	TRBJ2-2	many	TRBD2	17	CASSWNLLAINTGELFF	TGTGCCAGCAGTTGGAATTTACTAGCGATAAACACCGGGGAGCTGTTTTTT
TRBV20-1	TRBJ1-5	many	NA	15	CSARPGAAAHQPRHF	TGCAGTGCTAGACCCGGGGCCGCCGCGCATCAGCCCCGGCATTTT
TRBV11-2	TRBJ1-2	many	TRBD1	17	CASSLEIGQGSFYGYTF	TGTGCCAGCAGCTTAGAGATCGGACAGGGATCCTTCTATGGCTACACCTTC
TRBV7-9	TRBJ1-1	NA	NA	12	CATNTGNTEAFF	TGTGCCACCAACACAGGGAACACTGAAGCTTTCTTT
TRBV6-2/TRBV6-3	TRBJ2-2	many	NA	15	CASTAPGLSTGELFF	TGTGCCAGCACCGCTCCCGGACTTTCCACCGGGGAGCTGTTTTTT
TRBV27	TRBJ2-6	many	TRBD1	16	CASSLTGMAGANVLTF	TGTGCCAGCAGTCTGACAGGGATGGCCGGGGCCAACGTCCTGACTTTC
TRBV28	TRBJ1-1	many	NA	12	CASSLRTQQAFF	TGTGCCAGCAGTTTACGGACCCAGCAAGCTTTCTTT
TRBV20-1	TRBJ1-2	few	NA	13	CSASHRADYGYTF	TGCAGTGCTAGTCACAGGGCCGACTATGGCTACACCTTC
TRBV2	TRBJ1-2	many	TRBD1	16	CASSLARSPQGAGYTF	TGTGCCAGCAGCCTGGCTCGATCCCCCCAGGGGGCTGGCTACACCTTC
TRBV12-3/TRBV12-4	TRBJ1-2	many	NA	12	CASRRGTTGYTF	TGTGCCAGCAGGAGAGGGACGACCGGCTACACCTTC
TRBV6-5	TRBJ2-2	few	NA	14	CASSYNGNTGELFF	TGTGCCAGCAGTTACAACGGCAACACCGGGGAGCTGTTTTTT
TRBV28	TRBJ1-1	many	NA	13	CASSLGLGWEAFF	TGTGCCAGCTCCTTAGGCCTGGGATGGGAAGCTTTCTTT
TRBV6-1	TRBJ2-5	once	NA	12	CASGRDSGAQYF	TGTGCCAGCGGTCGGGACTCAGGGGCCCAGTACTTC
TRBV30	TRBJ1-1	many	NA	12	CAWTKMNTEAFF	TGTGCCTGGACCAAAATGAACACTGAAGCTTTCTTT
TRBV7-9	TRBJ1-1	many	NA	15	CASSLGAAMNTEAFF	TGTGCCAGCAGCTTAGGAGCAGCGATGAACACTGAAGCTTTCTTT
TRBV4-3	TRBJ1-1	many	NA	16	CASSRIPGTENTEAFF	TGCGCCAGCAGCCGTATTCCCGGGACGGAGAACACTGAAGCTTTCTTT
TRBV7-6	TRBJ1-1	NA	NA	15	CASSSLGTRNTEAFF	TGTGCCAGCAGCTCTCTGGGGACAAGGAACACTGAAGCTTTCTTT
TRBV29-1	TRBJ1-2	many	NA	10	CSVEGPLYTF	TGCAGCGTTGAAGGGCCTTTATACACCTTC
TRBV30	TRBJ2-7	many	NA	14	CAWSRGGVTYEQYF	TGTGCCTGGAGCAGGGGAGGGGTAACCTACGAGCAGTACTTC
TRBV27	TRBJ2-5	many	NA	13	CASREAVQETQYF	TGTGCCAGCAGGGAGGCGGTCCAAGAGACCCAGTACTTC
TRBV11-1	TRBJ2-5	many	TRBD2	17	CASSLFSGLAGTETQYF	TGTGCCAGCAGCTTATTTTCAGGACTAGCGGGAACAGAGACCCAGTACTTC
TRBV6-1	TRBJ2-7	many	NA	12	CASPGHYYEQYF	TGTGCCAGCCCTGGACACTACTACGAGCAGTACTTC
TRBV19	TRBJ2-7	NA	TRBD1	16	CASSILRGQGHYEQYF	TGTGCCAGTAGTATCCTACGGGGACAGGGGCACTACGAGCAGTACTTC
TRBV6-5	TRBJ2-7	once	TRBD2	16	CASSSLAGGSSYEQYF	TGTGCCAGCAGTTCTCTAGCGGGAGGGAGTTCCTACGAGCAGTACTTC
TRBV27	TRBJ2-7	many	TRBD1	16	CASPPDRAPEYYEQYF	TGTGCCAGCCCCCCCGACAGGGCCCCCGAATACTACGAGCAGTACTTC
TRBV4-1	TRBJ2-7	many	NA	14	CASSQVFRSYEQYF	TGCGCCAGCAGCCAAGTGTTCCGCTCCTACGAGCAGTACTTC
TRBV9	TRBJ2-7	many	TRBD1	16	CASSVAGQGFSYEQYF	TGTGCCAGCAGCGTCGCGGGACAGGGGTTTTCCTACGAGCAGTACTTC
TRBV28	TRBJ1-2	few	NA	14	CASSSGQGVEGYTF	TGTGCCAGCAGTTCTGGCCAGGGTGTAGAGGGCTACACCTTC
TRBV7-4	TRBJ2-6	few	TRBD2	22	CASSLAPPLAGSGVFGANVLTF	TGTGCCAGCAGCTTAGCCCCCCCGCTAGCGGGGTCCGGTGTATTTGGGGCCAACGTCCTGACTTTC